This TCR beta chain derives from a study of CD8 T cells in ankylosing spondylitis. Findings and caveats of the study: CD8+ cells made up the disease-linked clones, which were relatively rare in peripheral blood. From matched ankylosing spondylitis synovial fluid, disease-linked clones were reportedly recovered at significantly enriched levels.

V was pared by 2 bases and J by 3 bases, with 11 bases between. This CDR3 comprises 14 residues. The germline CDR1 and CDR2 sequences are SGHRS and YFSETQ. TCRdb processed the 5' RACE reads anew with MiXCR; each CDR3 protein has one entry. The sample lists 250,000 to 300,000 distinct CDR3 sequences, 15% to 20% seen once, with roughly 8% in the top ten. Worth noting for this clonotype: What it binds is unknown.

V and J are TRBV5-1 and TRBJ1-1; D is possibly TRBD1 (5 bases). This clonotype was obtained from a male donor with ankylosing spondylitis or in good health (not recorded which). The sequenced material came from blood, either unsorted or a sorted T cell fraction (not recorded which). CDR3 DNA sequence: TGCGCCAGCAGCTTCCAGGGTGTCGACACTGAAGCTTTCTTT. Translated, it gives CASSFQGVDTEAFF.